Listed here is a single T cell receptor beta chain. Using immunoSEQ multiplex PCR, the repertoire was profiled, and TCRdb retains in-frame clones only, with some absent. The repertoire consists of around 170,000 clones, with around four fifths occurring once and the leading ten covering roughly 8%. The data stem from a study of blood T cell repertoires in COVID-19. Study-level information: COVID-19 samples collected from the United States, Italy and Spain covered acute and convalescent phases. T cells, B-cell-depleted T cells, or PBMCs provided the cDNA or gDNA that served as material.

Trimming stripped 6 bases from V and 8 bases from J, with 13 bases between. The CDR3 totals 12 residues. From germline, CDR1 is SEHNR and CDR2 FQNEAQ (reference sequence). Across over 20 US areas, participants ranged in age from about 18 to 90 years. Input material: PBMCs or T cells enriched from blood (not recorded which). The chain links TRBV7-9 to TRBJ1-1, with D possibly matching TRBD1 (5 bases). The sequence was collected from a woman in her forties or fifties who had recovered from COVID-19. CDR3 loop: CASSWGGEEAFF. The CDR3 DNA reads as TGTGCCAGCAGTTGGGGAGGGGAGGAAGCTTTCTTT.